A single sample gave rise to the 26 T cell receptor beta chains below, sequenced in a study of T cells in Graves' hyperthyroidism and ophthalmopathy. Researchers amplified the TCR beta CDR3 regions from RNA transcripts. TCR CDR3 underwent first-round RT-PCR with the HTBI primer set. TCRdb redid the calling of the multiplex PCR reads with MiXCR, one entry per CDR3 protein. The sample yields under 650,000 distinct CDR3 sequences, around 15% seen once. Sequencing was done on a sample of blood. Receptor source: a young woman with Graves' hyperthyroidism.

Many counts were recorded for this clonotype. The rearrangement links TRBV6-1 to TRBJ2-3; D is ambiguous. CDR3 length equals 12 residues. V dropped 6 bases and J dropped 2 bases, with 6 bases sitting between them. In germline, CDR1 is MNHNS, CDR2 SASEGT. The CDR3 loop reads CASSPTTDTQYF. The CDR3 bases are TGTGCCAGCAGCCCCACCACAGATACGCAGTATTTT.

The table lists this clonotype with a count of one. The chain is built from TRBV3-1 and TRBJ2-7; 8 bases map to TRBD1. Germline V lookup: CDR1 LGHDT, CDR2 YNNKEL (reference sequence). After removal of 5 bases from V and 4 bases from J, the junction contained 7 bases not matched to a gene. There are 14 residues in the CDR3. CDR3: CASSYGQGRYEQYF. Written as DNA, the CDR3 is TGTGCCAGCAGCTACGGACAGGGCCGGTACGAGCAGTACTTC.

At least ten counts were recorded for this clonotype. The chain is built from TRBV5-1 and TRBJ2-5; 7 bases are shared with TRBD2. The germline V gene encodes CDR1 SGHRS and CDR2 YFSETQ. This CDR3 has 14 residues. J lost 6 bases, V lost 0 bases, and 5 bases had no gene match. The DNA for the CDR3 is TGCGCCAGCAGCTTGGAAGGCGGGAGCCAGACCCAGTACTTC. Protein sequence: CASSLEGGSQTQYF.

This clonotype was recorded many times. The CDR3 loop is CASSIGIRDRVGQPQHF. Here the CDR3 DNA reads TGTGCCAGTAGTATCGGAATCCGGGACAGGGTGGGTCAGCCCCAGCATTTT. The chain carries TRBV19 and TRBJ1-5, with TRBD1 identical over 9 bases. The CDR3 length is 17 residues. After removal of 3 bases from V and 6 bases from J, the junction contained 12 bases not matched to a gene. Germline CDR1 reads LNHDA; CDR2 reads SQIVND (reference sequence).

In this sample, this clonotype turned up a few times. This chain uses TRBV29-1 with TRBJ1-1; D call uncertain. CDR3 length: 12 amino acids. Germline assignment: CDR1 SQVTM and CDR2 ANQGSEA. Deletions cut 5 bases from V and 2 bases from J, with 9 bases between. The CDR3 loop reads CSVSGDNTEAFF. The CDR3 DNA is TGCAGCGTTTCCGGGGATAACACTGAAGCTTTCTTT.

This clonotype has a handful of counts. This sequence may be a read error, since a much larger clone differs from it by one base. Because it lacks the conserved phenylalanine or tryptophan at the end, this CDR3 is likely a read error. The rearrangement links TRBV11-1 to TRBJ2-1; D is unresolved. Germline V gene sequence: CDR1 SGHAT, CDR2 FQDESV (reference sequence). The germline V and J ends were trimmed by 0 bases and 4 bases, with 7 bases remaining between them. This CDR3 comprises 14 residues. In DNA, the CDR3 is TGTGCCAGCAGCTTAGCAGCAATATACAATGAGCAGTTCCTC. This encodes CASSLAAIYNEQFL.

This clonotype was counted between two and nine times. J is TRBJ2-7 and V is TRBV5-1; 10 positions match TRBD1. Germline trimming cut 3 bases from V and 5 bases from J; bases unmatched to any gene: 8. Germline loops: CDR1 SGHRS, CDR2 YFSETQ. The CDR3 runs to 15 residues. CDR3 DNA sequence: TGCGCCAGCAGCTCCGGGGGGACAGGGGTCAACGAGCAGTACTTC. Translation gives CASSSGGTGVNEQYF. Full variable domain (remainder filled in from reference TRBV5-1 and TRBJ2-7): KAGVTQTPRYLIKTRGQQVTLSCSPISGHRSVSWYQQTPGQGLQFLFEYFSETQRNKGNFPGRFSGRQFSNSRSEMNVSTLELGDSALYLCASSSGGTGVNEQYFGPGTRLTVT.

This clonotype was seen many times. CDR3 region: CSARRARTSGSYNEQFF. The DNA of the CDR3 is TGCAGTGCTCGGAGGGCGAGAACTAGCGGGAGTTACAATGAGCAGTTCTTC. This chain connects TRBV20-1 to TRBJ2-1, with 11 bases matching TRBD2. The germline V gene encodes CDR1 DFQATT and CDR2 SNEGSKA (reference sequence). The CDR3 runs to 17 residues. J was trimmed by 4 bases and V by 5 bases; bases with no gene match: 13.

This clonotype was seen more than once but under ten times. J is TRBJ1-3 and V is TRBV5-1; TRBD1 matches at 8 bases. After removal of 0 bases from V and 3 bases from J, the junction contained 5 bases not matched to a gene. The CDR3 consists of 16 residues. Per the germline V gene, CDR1 is SGHRS and CDR2 is YFSETQ. In nucleotides, the CDR3 is TGCGCCAGCAGCTTGGGGACAGGGTCAGGTGGAAACACCATATATTTT. It specifies CASSLGTGSGGNTIYF. The full variable domain, with the rest looked up from reference TRBV5-1 and TRBJ1-3, is KAGVTQTPRYLIKTRGQQVTLSCSPISGHRSVSWYQQTPGQGLQFLFEYFSETQRNKGNFPGRFSGRQFSNSRSEMNVSTLELGDSALYLCASSLGTGSGGNTIYFGEGSWLTVV.

This clonotype was recorded a few times. This CDR3 reads CASTHLGGFNEKLFF. The CDR3, as DNA: TGTGCCAGCACCCATTTAGGAGGCTTTAATGAAAAACTGTTTTTT. The chain uses TRBV12-3 or TRBV12-4 and TRBJ1-4; D is unclear. The CDR3 length is 15 residues. V lost 7 bases and J 4 bases, leaving 16 bases between the germline ends.

The chain has TRBV5-1 and TRBJ2-2, with D possibly being TRBD2 (6 bases). Trimming removed 4 bases from V and 5 bases from J, with 18 bases in between. The CDR3 runs to 16 residues. The germline gives CDR1 SGHRS, CDR2 YFSETQ. Here the CDR3 reads CASSVNPDYKTGELFF. Written as DNA, the CDR3 is TGCGCCAGCAGCGTTAACCCGGACTACAAAACCGGGGAGCTGTTTTTT.

This clonotype was recorded many times. J is TRBJ2-7 and V is TRBV7-9, with D hard to call. Germline CDR1 and CDR2: SEHNR and FQNEAQ (reference sequence). Deletions cut 4 bases from V and 5 bases from J, with 12 bases between. This CDR3 is 13 amino acids long. The CDR3 loop reads CASSYSGLDEQYF. In nucleotides, the CDR3 is TGTGCCAGCAGCTACTCCGGGCTCGACGAGCAGTACTTC. Full variable domain (rest looked up from reference TRBV7-9 and TRBJ2-7): DTGVSQNPRHKITKRGQNVTFRCDPISEHNRLYWYRQTLGQGPEFLTYFQNEAQLEKSRLLSDRFSAERPKGSFSTLEIQRTEQGDSAMYLCASSYSGLDEQYFGPGTRLTVT.

The chain is built from TRBV4-2 and TRBJ2-1; maybe TRBD2 (6 bases). V gave up 2 bases and J gave up 0 bases, with 11 bases separating them. Germline V gene data show CDR1 as LGHNA and CDR2 as YNFKEQ. This CDR3 is 16 amino acids long. The CDR3 DNA is TGTGCCAGCAGCCAACCTTCGACTAGCTCCTACAATGAGCAGTTCTTC. It is translated as CASSQPSTSSYNEQFF.

In this sample, this clonotype turned up a few times. The J gene is TRBJ2-7, the V gene TRBV9; D uncertain. This CDR3 has 17 amino acids. Germline CDR1 SGDLS, CDR2 YYNGEE. Trimming took off 3 bases at V and 1 base at J, with 20 bases between the two ends. The chain's CDR3 is CASSDANWDSRSYEQYF. The CDR3 nucleotides are TGTGCCAGCAGCGATGCAAACTGGGATAGTAGATCCTACGAGCAGTACTTC.

This clonotype appeared many times. This rearrangement joins TRBV7-9 to TRBJ2-7; 7 bases fit TRBD1. CDR3 length: 14 amino acids. Germline loops: CDR1 SEHNR, CDR2 FQNEAQ (reference sequence). The ends lost 0 bases at V and 5 bases at J; junction bases unmatched: 4. CDR3 region: CASSLAGTVHEQYF. DNA of the CDR3: TGTGCCAGCAGCTTAGCCGGGACAGTCCACGAGCAGTACTTC.

Worth noting for this clonotype: This likely comes from a read error, as the CDR3 has no conserved phenylalanine or tryptophan at its end. This chain links TRBV30 with TRBJ2-7; maybe TRBD1 (6 bases). Per germline, CDR1 GTSNPN and CDR2 SVGIG (reference sequence). V was clipped by 4 bases and J by 0 bases, with 16 bases between them. The CDR3 consists of 15 residues. The DNA of the CDR3 is TGTGCCTGGATGCCCACCCGGGACAACTCCTACGAGCAGTACCTC. Amino acid sequence: CAWMPTRDNSYEQYL.

This clonotype showed up many times. This chain connects TRBV6-1 to TRBJ2-2, with 16 bases identical to TRBD2. CDR3 length equals 16 residues. CDR1 is MNHNS, CDR2 SASEGT, per germline. After removal of 10 bases from V and 6 bases from J, the junction contained 8 bases not matched to a gene. The CDR3, as DNA: TGTGCCACCCCCGGGACTAGCGGGAGGGCCCCCGGGGAGCTGTTTTTT. The encoded protein is CATPGTSGRAPGELFF.

This clonotype showed up many times. The rearrangement links TRBV4-1 to TRBJ2-5; 7 bases are a match to TRBD1. Unmatched junction bases numbered 12, after V lost 4 bases and J lost 4 bases. The CDR3 covers 16 residues. Germline V gene data show CDR1 as MGHRA and CDR2 as YSYEKL. For the CDR3, the DNA is TGCGCCAGCAGCCTGACGACAGGGACGTTTAGAGAGACCCAGTACTTC. Translating gives CASSLTTGTFRETQYF.

The V gene is TRBV7-2, the J gene TRBJ2-3, with 7 bases that match TRBD2. This CDR3 spans 15 amino acids. V lost 5 bases to trimming and J lost 2 bases; unmatched junction nucleotides: 7. Germline CDR1 is SGHTA and CDR2 is FQGNSA. The CDR3: CASSPAGVHTDTQYF. The CDR3 nucleotides are TGTGCCAGCAGCCCGGCGGGAGTACACACAGATACGCAGTATTTT.

J is TRBJ2-3 and V is TRBV29-1; 15 positions agree with TRBD2. V shed 7 bases, J shed 5 bases, and the junction held 19 bases outside the gene matches. This CDR3 is 19 amino acids long. From germline, CDR1 is SQVTM and CDR2 ANQGSEA. The CDR3 DNA reads as TGCAGCGCCTCCCCGGGACTAGCGGGAGGATTGGGTACCGGAGATACGCAGTATTTT. It specifies CSASPGLAGGLGTGDTQYF.

This clonotype has a handful of counts. One end of the junction is discordant with germline, which a read error may explain. The CDR3 nucleotides read TGTGCCAGCAATGAAGTGGGTTCCAGGGGAGGATTACTTAGCAATCAGCCCCAGCATTTT. Translation gives CASNEVGSRGGLLSNQPQHF. V gene TRBV6-1 combines with J gene TRBJ1-5, with D perhaps matching TRBD1 (6 bases). The CDR3 has 20 amino acids. Germline CDR1 is MNHNS and CDR2 is SASEGT.

This clonotype was picked up many times. The chain is built from TRBV6-1 and TRBJ1-5; possible D gene TRBD1, 5 bases. The V gene lost 3 bases and the J gene lost 3 bases, with 24 bases spanning the gap. CDR1 and CDR2 (germline): MNHNS, SASEGT. This CDR3 comprises 19 residues. CDR3 coding DNA: TGTGCCAGCAGTGATCCGGTAGGAGGACACCTCATTATCAATCAGCCCCAGCATTTT. It encodes CASSDPVGGHLIINQPQHF.

This clonotype has at least ten counts. V is TRBV28 and J is TRBJ1-1; possibly TRBD1 for D (5 bases). Germline V gene lookup returns CDR1 MDHEN and CDR2 SYDVKM. V shed 3 bases and J shed 7 bases, with 9 bases lying between them. The CDR3 runs to 12 residues. CDR3 loop: CASSLGPFEAFF. CDR3 sequence (DNA): TGTGCCAGCAGTTTGGGACCCTTTGAAGCTTTCTTT.

The chain carries TRBV18 and TRBJ2-7; 10 bases align to TRBD2. V was pared by 4 bases and J by 2 bases, with 8 bases of the junction left unmatched. This CDR3 has 16 residues. Per germline, CDR1 KGHSH and CDR2 LQKENI. The CDR3 nucleotides are TGTGCCAGCTCACATGTAGTAAGCGGGAGGGCCTACGAGCAGTACTTC. Protein sequence: CASSHVVSGRAYEQYF.

In regard to this clonotype: This could be a read error, since a much larger clone is one nucleotide away. The conserved phenylalanine or tryptophan is not found at the CDR3 terminus, so this likely reflects a read error. The chain recombines TRBV7-2 with TRBJ1-5, with 8 bases lining up with TRBD1. This CDR3 spans 15 amino acids. Germline V gene lookup returns CDR1 SGHTA and CDR2 FQGNSA. Losses at the gene ends were 1 base for V and 7 bases for J; bases not matched to a gene: 6. The CDR3 DNA sequence: TGTGCCAGCAGCTTAGGGCAGGGGGCAAAGCAGCCCCAGCATTTG. This sequence encodes CASSLGQGAKQPQHL.

CDR3 coding DNA: TGCGCCAGCAGCTTGGAGGGGAACAGGGCCGGGGAGCTGTTTTTT. This translates into CASSLEGNRAGELFF. The chain carries TRBV5-1 and TRBJ2-2; D possibly corresponds to TRBD1 (6 bases). With 0 bases removed from V and 6 bases from J, the gap between germline ends came to 12 bases. This CDR3 spans 15 amino acids. The germline V gene has CDR1 SGHRS and CDR2 YFSETQ.